This T cell receptor (beta chain) was identified during a study of Graves' ophthalmopathy and Graves' hyperthyroidism. Amplification of the TCR beta CDR3 regions used RNA transcripts (as template). The workflow started with a first-round RT-PCR run with HTBI primers and then moved on to a second-round multiplex PCR. Using its own MiXCR run on the multiplex PCR reads, TCRdb lists one record per CDR3 protein. The table has roughly 600,000 distinct CDR3 sequences, roughly 39% seen once; the top ten hold about 4.2%. This clonotype was counted many times. Germline-derived CDR1 and CDR2 are ENHRY and SYGVKD. This CDR3 has 14 amino acids. With 3 bases clipped from V and 9 bases from J, the junction kept 7 bases outside the gene matches.

The receptor was derived from an adult man with Graves' hyperthyroidism. V usage is TRBV10-3 and J usage is TRBJ1-1, with 10 nucleotides matching TRBD1. Sequencing input: peripheral blood or thyroid tissue (not recorded which). The CDR3 protein is CAISDRDRGHKAFF. Written as DNA, the CDR3 is TGTGCCATCAGTGACCGCGACAGGGGGCATAAAGCTTTCTTT.